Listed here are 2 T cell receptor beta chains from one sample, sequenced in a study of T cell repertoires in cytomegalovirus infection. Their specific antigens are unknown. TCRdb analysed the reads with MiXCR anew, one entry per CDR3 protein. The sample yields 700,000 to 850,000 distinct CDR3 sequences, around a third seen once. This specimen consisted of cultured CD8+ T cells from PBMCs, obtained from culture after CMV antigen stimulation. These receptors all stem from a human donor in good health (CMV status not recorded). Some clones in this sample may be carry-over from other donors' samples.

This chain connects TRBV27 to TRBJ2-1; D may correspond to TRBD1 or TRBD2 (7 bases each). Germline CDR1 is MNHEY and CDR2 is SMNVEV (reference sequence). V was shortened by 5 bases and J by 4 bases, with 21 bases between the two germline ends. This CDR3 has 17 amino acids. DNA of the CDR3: TGTGCCAGCAGTCCCTCTCTGGGGGGGACAGATTACAATGAGCAGTTCTTC. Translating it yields CASSPSLGGTDYNEQFF.

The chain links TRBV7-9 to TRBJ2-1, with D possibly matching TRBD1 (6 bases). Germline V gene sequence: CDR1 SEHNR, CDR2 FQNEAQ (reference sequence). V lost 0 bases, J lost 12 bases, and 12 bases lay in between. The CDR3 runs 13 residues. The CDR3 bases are TGTGCCAGCAGCTTAGCGGGGGCTAGAGGGCAGTTCTTC. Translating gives CASSLAGARGQFF. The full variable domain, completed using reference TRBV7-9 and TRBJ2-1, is DTGVSQNPRHKITKRGQNVTFRCDPISEHNRLYWYRQTLGQGPEFLTYFQNEAQLEKSRLLSDRFSAERPKGSFSTLEIQRTEQGDSAMYLCASSLAGARGQFFGPGTRLTVL.